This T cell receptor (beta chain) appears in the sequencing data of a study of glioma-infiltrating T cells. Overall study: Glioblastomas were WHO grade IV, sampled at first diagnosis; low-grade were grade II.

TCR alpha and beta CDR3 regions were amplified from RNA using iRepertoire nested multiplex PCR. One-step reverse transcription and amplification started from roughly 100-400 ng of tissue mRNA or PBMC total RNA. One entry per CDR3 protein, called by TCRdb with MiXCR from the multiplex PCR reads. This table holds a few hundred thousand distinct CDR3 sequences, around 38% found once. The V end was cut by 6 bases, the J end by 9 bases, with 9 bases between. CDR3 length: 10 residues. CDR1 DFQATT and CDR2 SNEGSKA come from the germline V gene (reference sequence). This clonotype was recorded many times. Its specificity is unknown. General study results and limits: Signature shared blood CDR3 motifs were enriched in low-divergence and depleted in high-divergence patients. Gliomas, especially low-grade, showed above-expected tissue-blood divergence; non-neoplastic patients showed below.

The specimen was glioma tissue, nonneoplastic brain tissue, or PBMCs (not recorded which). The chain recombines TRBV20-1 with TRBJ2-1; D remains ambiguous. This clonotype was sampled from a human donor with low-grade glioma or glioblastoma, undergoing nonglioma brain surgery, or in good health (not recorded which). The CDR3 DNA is TGCAGTGCGGAGAGAGGTGAGCAGTTCTTC. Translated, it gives CSAERGEQFF.